The 20 T cell receptor beta chains listed next were all sequenced from one sample in a study of T cell clonotyping in hematopoietic cell transplantation. Documented time point: recipient sample about 28 days before transplant, after cytoreduction. Profiling relied on immunoSEQ multiplex PCR, and the TCRdb table lists in-frame clones only, not all of them. Found here are some 19,000 clones, about 72% of them singletons; the top ten hold less than 20%. This material consisted of peripheral blood mononuclear cells, taken before stem cell transplant. The receptor set was obtained from a man aged 55 to 70 with acute myeloid leukemia. Some clones in this sample may be carry-over from other donors' samples.

The chain recombines TRBV5-6 with TRBJ1-2; 10 bases match TRBD1. V lost 4 bases to trimming and J lost 7 bases; unmatched junction nucleotides: 7. Germline-derived CDR1 and CDR2 are SGHDT and YYEEEE. The length of the CDR3 is 14 residues. In nucleotides, the CDR3 is TGTGCCAGCAGCCCAGGGACAGGGGTACGTGGCTACACCTTC. Its protein is CASSPGTGVRGYTF.

The gene calls are TRBV10-2 and TRBJ2-7, with a possible D match to TRBD2 (6 bases). CDR3 length: 15 amino acids. Germline V gene data show CDR1 as WSHSY and CDR2 as SAAADI. V lost 3 bases and J 3 bases, leaving 15 bases between the germline ends. CDR3 nucleotide sequence: TGCGCCAGCAGTGATCGTGGGGCCGGGAGCTACGAGCAGTACTTC. It specifies CASSDRGAGSYEQYF.

This chain links TRBV11-2 with TRBJ1-1, with no clear D. Looked up from germline, CDR1 is SGHAT and CDR2 is FQNNGV. Deletions cut 1 base from V and 3 bases from J, with 9 bases between. The CDR3 has 14 residues. CDR3 in amino acids: CASSLAGWDTEAFF. The CDR3 bases are TGTGCCAGCAGCTTAGCCGGATGGGACACTGAAGCTTTCTTT.

The chain combines TRBV7-6 with TRBJ2-2, with 8 bases fitting TRBD2. The CDR3 is 16 residues long. Trimming at V came to 3 bases and at J to 7 bases, leaving 10 bases not matched to a gene. The germline V gene has CDR1 SGHVS and CDR2 FNYEAQ. The CDR3 DNA follows: TGTGCCAGCAGCTTCCAAGCGGGGGTTCGTGGCGGGGAGCTGTTTTTT. Residues: CASSFQAGVRGGELFF. The full variable domain, in which reference TRBV7-6 and TRBJ2-2 provide the parts outside the CDR3, is GAGVSQSPRYKVTKRGQDVALRCDPISGHVSLYWYRQALGQGPEFLTYFNYEAQQDKSGLPNDRFSAERPEGSISTLTIQRTEQRDSAMYRCASSFQAGVRGGELFFGEGSRLTVL.

CDR3 bases: TGTGCCAGCAGCTTAGAGGGGCTAATTACCTACGAGCAGTACTTC. This encodes CASSLEGLITYEQYF. This rearrangement joins TRBV7-2 to TRBJ2-7, with D perhaps TRBD1 (5 bases). Per germline, CDR1 SGHTA and CDR2 FQGNSA. The ends were cut back, 1 base at V and 2 bases at J, with 12 bases in the middle. The CDR3 consists of 15 residues.

In this sample, this clone turned up a few times. This chain links TRBV10-3 with TRBJ2-2, with D hard to call. The length of the CDR3 is 10 residues. The V end lost 8 bases, the J end lost 6 bases, and 4 bases lay between the germline ends. Germline CDR1 is ENHRY and CDR2 is SYGVKD. The CDR3 DNA follows: TGTGCCATCTGGGCCGGGGAGCTGTTTTTT. Its protein product is CAIWAGELFF.

This chain links TRBV7-9 with TRBJ2-2; D ambiguous. Germline-derived CDR1 and CDR2 are SEHNR and FQNEAQ (reference sequence). V was shortened by 4 bases and J by 2 bases, with 2 bases between the two germline ends. There are 12 residues in the CDR3. DNA for the CDR3: TGTGCCAGCAGCTATAACACCGGGGAGCTGTTTTTT. Its translation: CASSYNTGELFF.

J is TRBJ2-5 and V is TRBV5-7, with D possibly TRBD2 on 5 matching bases. TRBV5-7 is flagged as an ORF with uncertain function. The CDR3 is made up of 14 amino acids. V was pared by 1 base and J by 2 bases, with 9 bases between. Written as DNA, the CDR3 is TGTGCCAGCAGCTTGCCTAGCCAACAAGAGACCCAGTACTTC. Translated, it gives CASSLPSQQETQYF.

The chain employs TRBV4-3 and TRBJ2-2, with D maybe TRBD2 (6 bases). Germline V gene data show CDR1 as LGHNA and CDR2 as YSLEER. The ends were cut back, 0 bases at V and 1 base at J, with 9 bases in the middle. CDR3 length: 16 residues. This CDR3 is CASSQDPGVNTGELFF. In DNA form, the CDR3 reads TGCGCCAGCAGCCAAGATCCGGGGGTGAACACCGGGGAGCTGTTTTTT.

The V call is TRBV7-9, the J call TRBJ1-2; TRBD1 agrees at 10 bases. Germline lookup yields CDR1 SEHNR and CDR2 FQNEAQ (reference sequence). This CDR3 is 15 amino acids long. After removal of 4 bases from V and 3 bases from J, the junction contained 5 bases not matched to a gene. Written as DNA, the CDR3 is TGTGCCAGCAGCTCGTTCGGACAGGGGGACTATGGCTACACCTTC. As protein: CASSSFGQGDYGYTF.

The chain couples TRBV7-6 to TRBJ1-1; the D gene is possibly TRBD1 (6 bases). CDR1 and CDR2 from the germline V gene are SGHVS and FNYEAQ. There are 14 residues in the CDR3. Between the trimmed V and J ends, which lost 5 bases and 0 bases, there was a span of 10 bases. CDR3 DNA sequence: TGTGCCAGCAGCCCTACAGGGCTGAACACTGAAGCTTTCTTT. Protein sequence: CASSPTGLNTEAFF.

The chain couples TRBV6-5 to TRBJ1-4; D is ambiguous. V was shortened by 5 bases and J by 8 bases, with 12 bases between the two germline ends. The germline V gene encodes CDR1 MNHEY and CDR2 SVGAGI. This CDR3 comprises 13 residues. The DNA for the CDR3 is TGTGCCAGCAGTCGAGACGGGCGGGAAAAACTGTTTTTT. It codes for CASSRDGREKLFF.

This clone showed up just once. The chain combines TRBV9 with TRBJ2-2, with 9 bases matching TRBD2. Germline loops: CDR1 SGDLS, CDR2 YYNGEE. With 6 bases clipped from V and 0 bases from J, the junction kept 12 bases outside the gene matches. The CDR3 covers 18 residues. CDR3 amino acids: CASNDEVLAGANTGELFF. CDR3 sequence (DNA): TGTGCCAGCAACGACGAGGTACTAGCGGGCGCGAACACCGGGGAGCTGTTTTTT. The entire variable domain, with the rest obtained from reference TRBV9 and TRBJ2-2, is as follows: DSGVTQTPKHLITATGQRVTLRCSPRSGDLSVYWYQQSLDQGLQFLIQYYNGEERAKGNILERFSAQQFPDLHSELNLSSLELGDSALYFCASNDEVLAGANTGELFFGEGSRLTVL.

V usage is TRBV4-1 and J usage is TRBJ1-1; D possibly corresponds to TRBD1 (5 bases). Germline V lookup: CDR1 MGHRA, CDR2 YSYEKL. The germline V and J ends were trimmed by 5 bases and 2 bases, with 15 bases remaining between them. The CDR3 runs to 15 residues. The chain's CDR3 is CASSSSGTYNTEAFF. For the CDR3, the DNA is TGCGCCAGCAGCTCCTCCGGGACGTATAACACTGAAGCTTTCTTT.

This clone was picked up a small number of times. CDR3 sequence (DNA): TGTGCCAGCAGCCCCCCTCGCGCAGATACGCAGTATTTT. It is translated as CASSPPRADTQYF. The chain carries TRBV7-8 and TRBJ2-3; D gene uncertain. Germline assignment: CDR1 SGHVS and CDR2 FQNEAQ. V was cut by 5 bases and J by 4 bases, with 10 bases left in between. The length of the CDR3 is 13 residues. Supplemented by reference TRBV7-8 and TRBJ2-3, the full variable domain reads GAGVSQSPRYKVAKRGQDVALRCDPISGHVSLFWYQQALGQGPEFLTYFQNEAQLDKSGLPSDRFFAERPEGSVSTLKIQRTQQEDSAVYLCASSPPRADTQYFGPGTRLTVL.

The chain uses TRBV30 and TRBJ1-2; unclear D gene. The CDR3 loop spans 13 amino acids. The V end lost 0 bases, the J end lost 7 bases, and 12 bases lay between the germline ends. CDR1 and CDR2 from the germline V gene are GTSNPN and SVGIG (reference sequence). The CDR3 loop is CAWSVPVGSGYTF. The CDR3 bases are TGTGCCTGGAGTGTACCCGTAGGTTCTGGCTACACCTTC.

This rearrangement joins TRBV10-3 to TRBJ2-5; D possibly corresponds to TRBD1 (6 bases). The CDR3 consists of 14 residues. Trimming stripped 5 bases from V and 1 base from J, with 11 bases between. Per the germline V gene, CDR1 is ENHRY and CDR2 is SYGVKD. This chain's CDR3 is CAISSDSTQETQYF. In nucleotides, the CDR3 is TGTGCCATCAGTTCGGACAGTACCCAAGAGACCCAGTACTTC.

The chain carries TRBV23-1 and TRBJ2-3; 9 bases are a match to TRBD2. TRBV23-1 is recorded as an ORF, its role being uncertain. The CDR3 is made up of 17 amino acids. V shed 0 bases and J 0 bases; nucleotides not matched to a gene: 4. The CDR3 loop is CASSQSELAGSTDTQYF. The CDR3 nucleotides are TGCGCCAGCAGTCAATCGGAGCTAGCGGGGAGCACAGATACGCAGTATTTT.

The V and J genes are TRBV19 and TRBJ1-1, with D perhaps TRBD1 (5 bases). With 7 bases removed from V and 1 base from J, the gap between germline ends came to 10 bases. Germline loops: CDR1 LNHDA, CDR2 SQIVND (reference sequence). The CDR3 totals 13 residues. The CDR3 protein is CASTGQGNTEAFF. The CDR3 DNA reads as TGTGCCAGTACGGGCCAGGGGAACACTGAAGCTTTCTTT.

The chain carries TRBV6-1 and TRBJ1-5; no clear D. The CDR3 extends over 15 amino acids. The germline V gene has CDR1 MNHNS and CDR2 SASEGT. Trimming removed 5 bases at V and 1 base at J, with 12 bases between. The CDR3 protein is CASSLEDSSNQPQHF. As DNA, the CDR3 is TGTGCCAGCAGTCTAGAAGATTCAAGCAATCAGCCCCAGCATTTT.